Listed below are T cell receptor beta chains from one sample, sequenced in a study of early T cells in non-severe SARS-CoV-2 infection. From the 5' RACE reads, TCRdb called clonotypes with MiXCR, one entry per CDR3 protein. The data contain some 76,000 distinct CDR3 sequences, 15% to 17% of them singletons. Specimen: whole blood. The receptors were sampled from an adult who was a healthcare worker with PCR-confirmed SARS-CoV-2 infection or an uninfected control (not recorded which). CDR3s include the opening cysteine and the closing phenylalanine or tryptophan. D genes are given only for firm matches. Clone sizes are given selectively: once, few, many, or a class where the clone is expanded.

V,J,D,size,CDR3,DNA
TRBV13,TRBJ2-7,TRBD2,many,CASSWGLAGISYEQYF,TGTGCCAGCAGCTGGGGACTAGCGGGAATCTCTTACGAGCAGTACTTC
TRBV19,TRBJ1-1,-,few,CASSITVSRTENTEAFF,TGTGCCAGTAGTATAACCGTTTCCCGGACGGAGAACACTGAAGCTTTCTTT
TRBV28,TRBJ2-2,-,many,CASRDGGPYTGELFF,TGTGCCAGCCGAGACGGGGGGCCGTATACCGGGGAGCTGTTTTTT
TRBV25-1,TRBJ2-7,-,few,CASSEYRGSRQYF,TGTGCCAGCAGTGAATACCGGGGGAGTCGGCAGTACTTC
TRBV3-1,TRBJ2-1,TRBD2,-,CASSPILTSGRVNEQFF,TGTGCCAGCAGCCCGATCTTGACTAGCGGGAGAGTAAATGAGCAGTTCTTC
TRBV4-1,TRBJ1-5,-,-,CASSQVNLVPAAEEPQHF,TGCGCCAGCAGCCAAGTAAACCTGGTGCCGGCCGCAGAAGAGCCCCAGCATTTT
TRBV28,TRBJ2-7,-,few,CASSLVDGDYEQYF,TGTGCCAGCAGTTTAGTAGACGGGGACTACGAGCAGTACTTC
TRBV6-2/TRBV6-3,TRBJ2-5,TRBD2,many,CASSYSRTSGQETQYF,TGTGCCAGCAGTTACTCCCGGACTAGCGGTCAAGAGACCCAGTACTTC
TRBV19,TRBJ2-1,-,few,CASSEIGTEQFF,TGTGCCAGTTCCGAAATTGGGACTGAGCAGTTCTTC
TRBV5-6,TRBJ1-2,-,many,CASSFEGNYGYTF,TGTGCCAGCAGCTTCGAAGGGAACTATGGCTACACCTTC
TRBV20-1,TRBJ2-1,TRBD2,many,CSASREPGLARTVIDEQFF,TGCAGTGCTAGCCGAGAGCCGGGACTAGCGCGAACCGTCATTGATGAGCAGTTCTTC